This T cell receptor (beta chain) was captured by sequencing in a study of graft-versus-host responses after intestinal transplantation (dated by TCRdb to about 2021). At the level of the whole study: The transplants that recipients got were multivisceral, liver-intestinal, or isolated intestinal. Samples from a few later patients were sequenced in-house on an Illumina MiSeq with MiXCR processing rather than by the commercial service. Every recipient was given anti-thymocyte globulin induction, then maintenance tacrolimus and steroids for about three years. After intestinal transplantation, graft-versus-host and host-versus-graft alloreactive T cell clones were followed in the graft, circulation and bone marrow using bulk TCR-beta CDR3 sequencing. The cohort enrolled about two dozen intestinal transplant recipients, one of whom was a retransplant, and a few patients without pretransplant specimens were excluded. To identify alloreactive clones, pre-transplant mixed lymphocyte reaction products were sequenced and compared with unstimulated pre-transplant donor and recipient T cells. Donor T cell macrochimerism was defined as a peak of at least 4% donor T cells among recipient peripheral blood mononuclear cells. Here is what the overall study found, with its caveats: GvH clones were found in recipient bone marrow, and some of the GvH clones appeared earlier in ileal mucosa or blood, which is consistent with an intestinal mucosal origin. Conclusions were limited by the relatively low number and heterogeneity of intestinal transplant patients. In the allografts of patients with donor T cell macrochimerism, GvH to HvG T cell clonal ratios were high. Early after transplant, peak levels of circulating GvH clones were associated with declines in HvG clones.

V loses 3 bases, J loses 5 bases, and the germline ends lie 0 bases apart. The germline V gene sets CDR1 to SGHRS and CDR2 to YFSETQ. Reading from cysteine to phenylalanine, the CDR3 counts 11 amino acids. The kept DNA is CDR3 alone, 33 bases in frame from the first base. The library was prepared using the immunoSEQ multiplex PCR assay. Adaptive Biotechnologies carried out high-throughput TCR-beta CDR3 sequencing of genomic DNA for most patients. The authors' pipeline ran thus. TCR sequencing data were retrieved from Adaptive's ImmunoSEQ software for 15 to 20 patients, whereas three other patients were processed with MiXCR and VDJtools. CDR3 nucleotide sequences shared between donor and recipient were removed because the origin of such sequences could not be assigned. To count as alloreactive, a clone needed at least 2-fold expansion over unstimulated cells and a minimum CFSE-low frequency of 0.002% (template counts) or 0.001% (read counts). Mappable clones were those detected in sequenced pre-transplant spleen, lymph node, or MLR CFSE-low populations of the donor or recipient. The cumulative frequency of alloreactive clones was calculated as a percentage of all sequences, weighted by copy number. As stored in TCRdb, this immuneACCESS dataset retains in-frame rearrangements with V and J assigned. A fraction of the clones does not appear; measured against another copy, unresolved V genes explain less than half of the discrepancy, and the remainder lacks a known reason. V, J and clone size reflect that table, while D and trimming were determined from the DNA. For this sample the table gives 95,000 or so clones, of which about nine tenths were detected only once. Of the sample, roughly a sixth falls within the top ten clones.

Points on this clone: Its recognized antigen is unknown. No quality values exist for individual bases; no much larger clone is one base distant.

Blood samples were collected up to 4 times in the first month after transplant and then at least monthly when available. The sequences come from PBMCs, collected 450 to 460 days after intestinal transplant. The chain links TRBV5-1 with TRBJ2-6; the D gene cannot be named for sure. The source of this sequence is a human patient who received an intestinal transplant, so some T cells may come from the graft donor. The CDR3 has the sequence CASSWANVLTF. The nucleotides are TGCGCCAGCAGCTGGGCCAACGTCCTGACTTTC.